This entry lists 30 T cell receptor beta chains sequenced from one sample in a study of blood T cell repertoires in COVID-19. Only in-frame clones appear in the TCRdb table, and some are missing; sequencing was by immunoSEQ multiplex PCR. Here the sample spans some 490,000 clones, approximately 85% being singletons. The sequenced sample consisted of peripheral blood. These receptors were obtained from a human donor in a cohort sampled during active COVID-19.

The rearrangement joins TRBV11-2 to TRBJ2-1; 11 positions agree with TRBD1. J lost 6 bases, V lost 5 bases, and 9 bases had no gene match. The length of the CDR3 is 16 residues. CDR1 is SGHAT, CDR2 FQNNGV, per germline. The CDR3 is CASSAYSGTGGNEQFF. The CDR3 DNA reads TGTGCCAGCAGCGCGTACTCCGGGACAGGGGGCAATGAGCAGTTCTTC.

This clone has only one observation. The J gene is TRBJ2-5, the V gene TRBV28, with a possible D match to TRBD1 (5 bases). CDR1 and CDR2 (germline): MDHEN, SYDVKM. This CDR3 contains 14 residues. Between the trimmed V and J ends, which lost 1 base and 3 bases, there was a span of 9 bases. As DNA, the CDR3 is TGTGCCAGCAGTTTATTTCAGGGTGAAGAGACCCAGTACTTC. It codes for CASSLFQGEETQYF.

This clone was observed a few times. The chain is built from TRBV7-8 and TRBJ2-5, with a possible D match to TRBD2 (6 bases). The CDR3 spans 14 residues. V lost 5 bases to trimming and J lost 3 bases, with 13 bases between them. Germline V gives CDR1 SGHVS, CDR2 FQNEAQ. CDR3 DNA: TGTGCCAGCAGCCCCGGGGGAACCAAAGAGACCCAGTACTTC. Amino acid sequence: CASSPGGTKETQYF.

The V gene is TRBV5-6, the J gene TRBJ2-5; D possibly corresponds to TRBD1 (6 bases). V was trimmed by 0 bases and J by 5 bases, leaving 11 bases between them. The CDR3 runs to 14 residues. Per the germline V gene, CDR1 is SGHDT and CDR2 is YYEEEE. The CDR3 bases are TGTGCCAGCAGCTTGGGGGGGCGAGGGGAGACCCAGTACTTC. It translates to CASSLGGRGETQYF.

This clone was observed a few times. The CDR3 loop reads CASSPGGSSPLHF. CDR3 bases: TGTGCCAGCAGCCCTGGGGGGAGCTCACCCCTCCACTTT. This chain links TRBV25-1 with TRBJ1-6; a possible D gene is TRBD1 (5 bases). This CDR3 is 13 amino acids long. V was cut by 6 bases and J by 10 bases, with 13 bases left in between. Germline CDR1 and CDR2: MGHDK and SYGVNS.

This clone appeared many times. The chain joins TRBV5-1 to TRBJ1-3; TRBD1 might be the D (6 bases). There are 15 residues in the CDR3. V dropped 4 bases and J dropped 0 bases, with 11 bases sitting between them. CDR1 and CDR2 from the germline V gene are SGHRS and YFSETQ. The CDR3: CASSETGFSGNTIYF. DNA of the CDR3: TGCGCCAGCAGCGAGACAGGCTTCTCTGGAAACACCATATATTTT. The variable domain in full, with the rest retrieved from reference TRBV5-1 and TRBJ1-3, is KAGVTQTPRYLIKTRGQQVTLSCSPISGHRSVSWYQQTPGQGLQFLFEYFSETQRNKGNFPGRFSGRQFSNSRSEMNVSTLELGDSALYLCASSETGFSGNTIYFGEGSWLTVV.

The chain is built from TRBV28 and TRBJ2-7; the D gene is possibly TRBD1 (6 bases). Germline CDR1 MDHEN, CDR2 SYDVKM. CDR3 length: 12 amino acids. V was trimmed by 2 bases and J by 6 bases, leaving 8 bases between them. The CDR3 DNA follows: TGTGCCAGCAGTTTAGACAGGAGCGAGCAGTACTTC. This encodes CASSLDRSEQYF.

This chain connects TRBV9 to TRBJ2-2; D might be TRBD1 (6 bases). This CDR3 region has 15 residues. Trimming removed 4 bases at V and 0 bases at J, with 10 bases between. CDR1 is SGDLS and CDR2 is YYNGEE in the germline V gene. The CDR3 reads CASSQQGSNTGELFF. CDR3 sequence (DNA): TGTGCCAGCAGCCAACAGGGATCGAACACCGGGGAGCTGTTTTTT.

V and J are TRBV5-1 and TRBJ1-4, with TRBD1 matching 9 bases. The CDR3 length is 16 residues. J lost 8 bases, V lost 6 bases, and 14 bases had no gene match. Germline V gene lookup returns CDR1 SGHRS and CDR2 YFSETQ. The CDR3 coding sequence is TGCGCCAGCACTACAAATCCGGGACAGGGAGGAGAAAAACTGTTTTTT. It specifies CASTTNPGQGGEKLFF.

The genes are TRBV7-6 and TRBJ2-1; 11 bases agree with TRBD1. This CDR3 spans 16 amino acids. V lost 8 bases, J lost 5 bases, and 11 bases stayed unmatched. CDR1 and CDR2 (germline): SGHVS, FNYEAQ. Here the CDR3 reads CASVPVGTGGNNEQFF. The CDR3 DNA reads TGTGCCAGCGTCCCGGTTGGGACAGGGGGGAACAATGAGCAGTTCTTC.

This chain joins TRBV5-4 and TRBJ2-1; a weak D match, TRBD2 (6 bases). CDR1 is SGHNT and CDR2 is YYREEE in the germline V gene (reference sequence). Trimming removed 4 bases from V and 0 bases from J, with 14 bases in between. The CDR3 contains 16 residues. Written as DNA, the CDR3 is TGTGCCAGCAGCCGCATTAGCGGACTCTCCTACAATGAGCAGTTCTTC. Translation: CASSRISGLSYNEQFF.

This rearrangement joins TRBV2 to TRBJ1-3; D is perhaps TRBD1 (6 bases). This CDR3 region has 13 residues. V shed 1 base and J shed 7 bases, with 8 bases lying between them. CDR1 and CDR2 (germline): SNHLY, FYNNEI. The CDR3 reads CASSEERGNTIYF. CDR3 nucleotides: TGTGCCAGCAGTGAAGAGAGGGGGAACACCATATATTTT. Full variable domain (rest looked up from reference TRBV2 and TRBJ1-3): EPEVTQTPSHQVTQMGQEVILRCVPISNHLYFYWYRQILGQKVEFLVSFYNNEISEKSEIFDDQFSVERPDGSNFTLKIRSTKLEDSAMYFCASSEERGNTIYFGEGSWLTVV.

The chain employs TRBV19 and TRBJ1-5; unclear D gene. With 2 bases removed from V and 5 bases from J, the gap between germline ends came to 10 bases. Germline V gives CDR1 LNHDA, CDR2 SQIVND (reference sequence). The CDR3 runs 14 residues. DNA for the CDR3: TGTGCCAGTAGTATAATCACGGGATATCAGCCCCAGCATTTT. This translates into CASSIITGYQPQHF.

J is TRBJ2-3 and V is TRBV30; maybe TRBD2 (6 bases). Germline-derived CDR1 and CDR2 are GTSNPN and SVGIG (reference sequence). The CDR3 loop spans 16 amino acids. V gave up 0 bases and J gave up 2 bases, with 15 bases separating them. CDR3 bases: TGTGCCTGGAGTGTAGGGGCTAGCGAACACACAGATACGCAGTATTTT. Its protein product is CAWSVGASEHTDTQYF.

CDR3 DNA: TGTGCCAGCAGTTACTCTAGAGCACAGGGGGCCTACGAGCAGTACTTC. This encodes CASSYSRAQGAYEQYF. V is TRBV6-2 or TRBV6-3 and J is TRBJ2-7, with 8 bases aligning to TRBD1. The junction had 6 bases not matched to a gene; V was cut back by 0 bases and J by 2 bases. This CDR3 region has 16 residues. Per germline, CDR1 MNHEY and CDR2 SVGEGT.

This chain joins TRBV29-1 and TRBJ1-2; D is ambiguous. The V gene's germline CDR1 is SQVTM and CDR2 ANQGSEA. The CDR3 runs 10 residues. V was pared by 5 bases and J by 6 bases, with 7 bases between. CDR3 residues: CSVTGNGYTF. In DNA, the CDR3 is TGCAGCGTTACGGGGAATGGCTACACCTTC.

V and J are TRBV30 and TRBJ2-3, with 7 nucleotides matching TRBD1. With 0 bases clipped from V and 8 bases from J, the junction kept 2 bases outside the gene matches. The CDR3 length is 12 residues. Germline lookup yields CDR1 GTSNPN and CDR2 SVGIG (reference sequence). The chain's CDR3 is CAWSVRQGTQYF. The DNA for the CDR3 is TGTGCCTGGAGTGTTCGACAGGGTACGCAGTATTTT.

V usage is TRBV28 and J usage is TRBJ1-5; weak D call: TRBD1 (6 bases). V was cut by 4 bases and J by 6 bases, with 13 bases left in between. Germline V gene data show CDR1 as MDHEN and CDR2 as SYDVKM. The CDR3 runs 14 residues. CDR3 region: CASSSAGVIQPQHF. The CDR3 DNA is TGTGCCAGCAGTTCGGCAGGGGTTATTCAGCCCCAGCATTTT.

The rearrangement links TRBV9 to TRBJ2-5; unclear D gene. The CDR3 is 14 amino acids. Germline lookup yields CDR1 SGDLS and CDR2 YYNGEE. Trimming removed 2 bases from V and 5 bases from J, with 13 bases in between. The CDR3 DNA is TGTGCCAGCAGCGTGGATAGCTTACGGGAGACCCAGTACTTC. Translated, it gives CASSVDSLRETQYF.

The chain has TRBV4-3 and TRBJ1-2; TRBD1 might be the D (6 bases). Between the trimmed V and J ends, which lost 0 bases and 0 bases, there was a span of 20 bases. The CDR3 is made up of 19 amino acids. Germline V gene data show CDR1 as LGHNA and CDR2 as YSLEER. In DNA form, the CDR3 reads TGCGCCAGCAGCCAAGATCTCTCGATCTGGGGGCAATCTAACTATGGCTACACCTTC. Translated, it gives CASSQDLSIWGQSNYGYTF.

The chain couples TRBV18 to TRBJ2-5, with 7 bases lining up with TRBD2. The trim removed 3 bases at V and 1 base at J, leaving 5 bases unmatched. From germline, CDR1 is KGHSH and CDR2 LQKENI. The CDR3 extends over 15 amino acids. The CDR3 bases are TGTGCCAGCTCACCCCGGGGGGACCTCCAAGAGACCCAGTACTTC. This sequence encodes CASSPRGDLQETQYF.

This clone showed up just a few times. The same CDR3 also results from other DNA sequences found in this sample. This sequence joins TRBV20-1 and TRBJ2-7; D is unclear. Germline assignment: CDR1 DFQATT and CDR2 SNEGSKA (reference sequence). The CDR3 length is 11 residues. V dropped 0 bases and J dropped 5 bases, with 5 bases sitting between them. This CDR3 reads CSARDHNEQYF. The CDR3 DNA reads TGCAGTGCTAGAGATCACAACGAGCAGTACTTC.

In its sample, this clone was seen once. The chain combines TRBV2 with TRBJ2-7, with 8 nucleotides matching TRBD2. Germline V gene lookup returns CDR1 SNHLY and CDR2 FYNNEI. The CDR3 is 15 amino acids. The junction had 12 bases not matched to a gene; V was cut back by 6 bases and J by 5 bases. The DNA of the CDR3 is TGTGCCAGCAGATGGGAGCGGGAGAAGGGCCACGAGCAGTACTTC. Translation gives CASRWEREKGHEQYF.

The V call is TRBV9, the J call TRBJ2-7; the match to TRBD1 covers 11 bases. With 4 bases clipped from V and 3 bases from J, the junction kept 6 bases outside the gene matches. The CDR3 runs to 15 residues. Germline-derived CDR1 and CDR2 are SGDLS and YYNGEE. The CDR3, as DNA: TGTGCCAGCAGCCCTAGGGACAGGGGGGACTACGAGCAGTACTTC. This gives the protein CASSPRDRGDYEQYF.

This clone was observed at least ten times. This sequence joins TRBV2 and TRBJ1-2; 9 bases line up with TRBD1. Germline V gene sequence: CDR1 SNHLY, CDR2 FYNNEI. The V segment lost 8 bases and the J segment 8 bases; nucleotides outside the gene matches: 6. The CDR3 length is 12 residues. The DNA for the CDR3 is TGTGCCAGCCGAGGACAGGGGCAGGGCTACACCTTC. It specifies CASRGQGQGYTF.

The chain employs TRBV18 and TRBJ1-5; D not certain. The V gene lost 6 bases and the J gene lost 4 bases, with 10 bases spanning the gap. The germline gives CDR1 KGHSH, CDR2 LQKENI. The CDR3 extends over 13 amino acids. CDR3 amino acids: CASSPDSNQPQHF. As DNA, the CDR3 is TGTGCCAGCTCTCCGGACTCGAATCAGCCCCAGCATTTT. Looking up the rest from reference TRBV18 and TRBJ1-5 gives the full variable domain: NAGVMQNPRHLVRRRGQEARLRCSPMKGHSHVYWYRQLPEEGLKFMVYLQKENIIDESGMPKERFSAEFPKEGPSILRIQQVVRGDSAAYFCASSPDSNQPQHFGDGTRLSIL.

The CDR3 bases are TGTGCCAGCAGCGGAAGCCCCGGGTCCATTGGGGAGACCCAGTACTTC. This encodes CASSGSPGSIGETQYF. The chain joins TRBV2 to TRBJ2-5; D remains unclear. V was trimmed by 6 bases and J by 5 bases, leaving 22 bases between them. Germline-derived CDR1 and CDR2 are SNHLY and FYNNEI. CDR3 length equals 16 residues. The full variable domain, with the rest looked up from reference TRBV2 and TRBJ2-5, is EPEVTQTPSHQVTQMGQEVILRCVPISNHLYFYWYRQILGQKVEFLVSFYNNEISEKSEIFDDQFSVERPDGSNFTLKIRSTKLEDSAMYFCASSGSPGSIGETQYFGPGTRLLVL.

The rearrangement uses TRBV4-1 and TRBJ1-4; TRBD1 might be the D (5 bases). Germline CDR1 reads MGHRA; CDR2 reads YSYEKL. V was clipped by 4 bases and J by 0 bases, with 12 bases between them. CDR3 length: 16 residues. The DNA for the CDR3 is TGCGCCAGCAGCCCCCTCCGGGGGACAACTAATGAAAAACTGTTTTTT. Its protein product is CASSPLRGTTNEKLFF.

This chain uses TRBV14 with TRBJ1-1; D not resolved. The V gene's germline CDR1 is SGHDN and CDR2 FVKESK. The CDR3 totals 13 residues. Trimming cost V 4 bases and J 6 bases, with 12 bases left between them. The CDR3 protein is CASSPLAGAEAFF. In DNA, the CDR3 is TGTGCCAGCAGCCCCTTGGCTGGTGCTGAAGCTTTCTTT.

The chain couples TRBV6-5 to TRBJ1-3; possibly TRBD1 for D (6 bases). The CDR3 spans 12 residues. Germline CDR1 and CDR2: MNHEY and SVGAGI. Trimming cost V 8 bases and J 8 bases, with 13 bases left between them. In nucleotides, the CDR3 is TGTGCCAGCGGCCAGGGGCTGGACACCATATATTTT. Translated, it gives CASGQGLDTIYF.